Included here is one TCR beta chain sequence, with context. This entry belongs to a study of blood T cell repertoires in COVID-19. Study overall: COVID-19 samples collected from the United States, Italy and Spain covered acute and convalescent phases. PBMCs, B-cell-depleted T cells, or T cells were the source of the cDNA or gDNA that made up the material.

CDR1 and CDR2 from the germline V gene are LNHDA and SQIVND (reference sequence). The CDR3 is 17 residues long. The junction had 9 bases not matched to a gene; V was cut back by 3 bases and J by 5 bases. The participants were between about 18 and 90 years old and came from under 25 US areas. Within the 2 weeks before study entry, each person in the exposed group met a COVID-19 case. The data were produced by immunoSEQ multiplex PCR, yet TCRdb's version contains in-frame clones alone and is incomplete. The sample lists approximately 250,000 clones, around 90% seen once, with 2.5% to 3.5% in the top ten.

The source of this sequence is a woman aged 40-49 years who had been exposed to COVID-19. The sample comprised PBMCs or T cells enriched from blood (not recorded which). This chain links TRBV19 with TRBJ2-3, with TRBD2 matching over 12 bases. The CDR3 region is CASSISSSGRELDTQYF. CDR3 DNA: TGTGCCAGTAGTATTTCTTCTAGCGGGAGGGAATTAGATACGCAGTATTTT.